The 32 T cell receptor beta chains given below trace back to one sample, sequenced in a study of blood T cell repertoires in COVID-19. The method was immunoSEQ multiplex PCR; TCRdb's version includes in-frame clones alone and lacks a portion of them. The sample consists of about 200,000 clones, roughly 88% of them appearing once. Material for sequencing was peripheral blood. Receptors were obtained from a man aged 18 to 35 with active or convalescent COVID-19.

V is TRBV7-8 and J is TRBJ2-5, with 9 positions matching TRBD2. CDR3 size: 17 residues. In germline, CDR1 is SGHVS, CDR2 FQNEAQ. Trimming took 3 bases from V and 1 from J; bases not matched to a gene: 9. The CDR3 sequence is CASSLGVREGFQETQYF. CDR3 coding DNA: TGTGCCAGCAGCTTGGGGGTGCGGGAGGGATTCCAAGAGACCCAGTACTTC. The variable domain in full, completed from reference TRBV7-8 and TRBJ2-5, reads GAGVSQSPRYKVAKRGQDVALRCDPISGHVSLFWYQQALGQGPEFLTYFQNEAQLDKSGLPSDRFFAERPEGSVSTLKIQRTQQEDSAVYLCASSLGVREGFQETQYFGPGTRLLVL.

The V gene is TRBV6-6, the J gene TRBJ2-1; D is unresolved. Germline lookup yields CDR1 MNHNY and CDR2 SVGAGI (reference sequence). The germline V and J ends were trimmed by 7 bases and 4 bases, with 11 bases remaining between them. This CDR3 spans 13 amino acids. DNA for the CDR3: TGTGCCAGCAATCCCGACTTTTACAATGAGCAGTTCTTC. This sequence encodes CASNPDFYNEQFF.

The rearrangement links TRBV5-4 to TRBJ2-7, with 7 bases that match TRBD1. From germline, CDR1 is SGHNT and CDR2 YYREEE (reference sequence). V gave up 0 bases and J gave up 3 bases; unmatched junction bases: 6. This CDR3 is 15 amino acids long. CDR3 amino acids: CASSLEGQSNYEQYF. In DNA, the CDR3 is TGTGCCAGCAGCTTGGAGGGACAGAGCAACTACGAGCAGTACTTC. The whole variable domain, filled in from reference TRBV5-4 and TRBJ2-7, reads ETGVTQSPTHLIKTRGQQVTLRCSSQSGHNTVSWYQQALGQGPQFIFQYYREEENGRGNFPPRFSGLQFPNYSSELNVNALELDDSALYLCASSLEGQSNYEQYFGPGTRLTVT.

The CDR3 sequence is CASSPPFRLAVQGEQFF. Written as DNA, the CDR3 is TGTGCCAGCAGCCCACCCTTCCGGCTAGCGGTACAGGGTGAGCAGTTCTTC. The rearrangement links TRBV7-9 to TRBJ2-1, with D perhaps TRBD2 (7 bases). The CDR3 contains 17 residues. Germline V gives CDR1 SEHNR, CDR2 FQNEAQ (reference sequence). V was cut by 5 bases and J by 9 bases, with 26 bases left in between.

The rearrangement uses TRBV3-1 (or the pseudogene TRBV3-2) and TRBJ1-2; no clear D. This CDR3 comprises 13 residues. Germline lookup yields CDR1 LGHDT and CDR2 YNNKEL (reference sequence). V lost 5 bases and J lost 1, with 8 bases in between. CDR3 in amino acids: CASSDGRNYGYTF. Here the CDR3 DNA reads TGTGCCAGCAGCGATGGCCGTAACTATGGCTACACCTTC.

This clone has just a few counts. Here the CDR3 DNA reads TGTGCCAGCAGCTTAAATGGCGGGACAGGGAGCTCTGGAAACACCATATATTTT. It translates to CASSLNGGTGSSGNTIYF. The chain carries TRBV7-9 and TRBJ1-3, with 9 bases identical to TRBD1. The CDR3 loop spans 18 amino acids. In germline, CDR1 is SEHNR, CDR2 FQNEAQ (reference sequence). J lost 0 bases, V lost 2 bases, and 8 bases had no gene match. The entire variable domain, with the rest obtained from reference TRBV7-9 and TRBJ1-3, is as follows: DTGVSQNPRHKITKRGQNVTFRCDPISEHNRLYWYRQTLGQGPEFLTYFQNEAQLEKSRLLSDRFSAERPKGSFSTLEIQRTEQGDSAMYLCASSLNGGTGSSGNTIYFGEGSWLTVV.

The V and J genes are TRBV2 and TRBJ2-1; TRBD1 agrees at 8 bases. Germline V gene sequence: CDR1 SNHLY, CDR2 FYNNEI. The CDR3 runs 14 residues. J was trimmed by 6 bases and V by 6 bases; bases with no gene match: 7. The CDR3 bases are TGTGCCAGCAGCCCAGGGGGCGCCCTCAATGAGCAGTTCTTC. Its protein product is CASSPGGALNEQFF.

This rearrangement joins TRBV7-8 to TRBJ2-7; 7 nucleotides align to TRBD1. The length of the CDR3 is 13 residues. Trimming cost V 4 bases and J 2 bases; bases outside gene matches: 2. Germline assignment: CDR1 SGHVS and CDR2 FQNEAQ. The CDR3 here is CASSWGTAYEQYF. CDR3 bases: TGTGCCAGCAGCTGGGGGACAGCCTACGAGCAGTACTTC.

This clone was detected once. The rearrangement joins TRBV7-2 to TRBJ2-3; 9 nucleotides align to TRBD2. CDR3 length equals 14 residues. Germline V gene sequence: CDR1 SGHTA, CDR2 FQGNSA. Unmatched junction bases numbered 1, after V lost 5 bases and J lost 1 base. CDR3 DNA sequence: TGTGCCAGCAGCCGGACTAGCGGCACAGATACGCAGTATTTT. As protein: CASSRTSGTDTQYF.

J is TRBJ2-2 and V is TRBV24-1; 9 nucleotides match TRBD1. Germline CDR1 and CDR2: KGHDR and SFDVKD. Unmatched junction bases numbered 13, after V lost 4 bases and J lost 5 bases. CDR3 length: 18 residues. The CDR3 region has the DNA TGTGCCACCAGTGAGAAACAGGGGACAGGGTTACCGACCGGGGAGCTGTTTTTT. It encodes CATSEKQGTGLPTGELFF.

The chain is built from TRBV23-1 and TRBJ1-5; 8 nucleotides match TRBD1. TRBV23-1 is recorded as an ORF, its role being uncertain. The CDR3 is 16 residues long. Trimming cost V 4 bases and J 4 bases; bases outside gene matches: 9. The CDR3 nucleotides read TGCGCCAGCAGTCGTTTGTGGGGACAGGTAAATCAGCCCCAGCATTTT. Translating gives CASSRLWGQVNQPQHF.

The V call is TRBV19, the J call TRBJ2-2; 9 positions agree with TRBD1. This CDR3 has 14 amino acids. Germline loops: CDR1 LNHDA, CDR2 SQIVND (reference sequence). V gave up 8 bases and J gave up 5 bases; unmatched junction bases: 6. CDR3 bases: TGTGCCAGTCGGAACAGGGGGCTGACCGGGGAGCTGTTTTTT. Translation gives CASRNRGLTGELFF.

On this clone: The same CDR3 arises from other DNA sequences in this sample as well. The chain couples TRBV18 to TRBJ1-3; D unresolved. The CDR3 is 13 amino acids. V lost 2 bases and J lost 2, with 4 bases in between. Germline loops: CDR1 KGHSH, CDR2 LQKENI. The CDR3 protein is CASSPSAGNTIYF. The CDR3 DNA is TGTGCCAGCTCACCATCAGCTGGAAACACCATATATTTT.

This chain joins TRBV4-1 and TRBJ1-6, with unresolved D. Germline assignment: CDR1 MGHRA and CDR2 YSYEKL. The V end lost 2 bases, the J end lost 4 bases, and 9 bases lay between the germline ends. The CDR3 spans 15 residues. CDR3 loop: CASSQQRGYNSPLHF. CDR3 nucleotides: TGCGCCAGCAGCCAACAAAGAGGTTATAATTCACCCCTCCACTTT.

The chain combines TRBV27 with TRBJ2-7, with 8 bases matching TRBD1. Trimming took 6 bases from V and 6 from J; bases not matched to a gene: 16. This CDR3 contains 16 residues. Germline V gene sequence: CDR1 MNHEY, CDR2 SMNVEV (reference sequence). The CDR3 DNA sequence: TGTGCCAGCAGCTCACGCAGGGGGCCTATGCACTCCGAGCAGTACTTC. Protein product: CASSSRRGPMHSEQYF.

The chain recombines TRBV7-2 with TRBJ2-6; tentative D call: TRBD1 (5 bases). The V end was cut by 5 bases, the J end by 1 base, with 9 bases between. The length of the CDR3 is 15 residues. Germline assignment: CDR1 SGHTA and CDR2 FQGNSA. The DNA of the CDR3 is TGTGCCAGCAGCCCACAGGCGTCTGGGGCCAACGTCCTGACTTTC. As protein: CASSPQASGANVLTF. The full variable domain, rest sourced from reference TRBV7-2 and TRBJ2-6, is GAGVSQSPSNKVTEKGKDVELRCDPISGHTALYWYRQSLGQGLEFLIYFQGNSAPDKSGLPSDRFSAERTGGSVSTLTIQRTQQEDSAVYLCASSPQASGANVLTFGAGSRLTVL.

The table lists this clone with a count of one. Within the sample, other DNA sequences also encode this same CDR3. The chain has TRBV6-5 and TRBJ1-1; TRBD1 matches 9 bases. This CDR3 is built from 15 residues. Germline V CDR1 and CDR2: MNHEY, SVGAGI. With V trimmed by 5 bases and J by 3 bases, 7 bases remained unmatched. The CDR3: CASSKDRGRDTEAFF. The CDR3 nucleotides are TGTGCCAGCAGTAAGGACAGGGGAAGGGACACTGAAGCTTTCTTT.

The CDR3 here is CSASPPGGRSEQYF. The CDR3 DNA reads TGCAGTGCTAGTCCCCCGGGAGGTCGTAGCGAGCAGTACTTC. This chain uses TRBV20-1 with TRBJ2-7; 7 nucleotides align to TRBD2. This CDR3 is built from 14 residues. CDR1 DFQATT and CDR2 SNEGSKA come from the germline V gene (reference sequence). The trim removed 3 bases at V and 6 bases at J, leaving 11 bases unmatched.

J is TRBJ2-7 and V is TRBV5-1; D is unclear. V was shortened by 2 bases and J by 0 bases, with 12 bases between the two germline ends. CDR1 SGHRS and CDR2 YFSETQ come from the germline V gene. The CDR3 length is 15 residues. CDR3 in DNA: TGCGCCAGCAGCTTTGAATCTCGACTCTCCTACGAGCAGTACTTC. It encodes CASSFESRLSYEQYF.

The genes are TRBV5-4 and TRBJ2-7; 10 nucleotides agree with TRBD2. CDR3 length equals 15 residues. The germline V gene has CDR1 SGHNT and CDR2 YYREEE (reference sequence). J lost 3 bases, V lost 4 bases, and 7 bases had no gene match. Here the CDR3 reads CASSPSAGGLYEQYF. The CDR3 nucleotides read TGTGCCAGCAGCCCATCAGCGGGAGGGCTCTACGAGCAGTACTTC.

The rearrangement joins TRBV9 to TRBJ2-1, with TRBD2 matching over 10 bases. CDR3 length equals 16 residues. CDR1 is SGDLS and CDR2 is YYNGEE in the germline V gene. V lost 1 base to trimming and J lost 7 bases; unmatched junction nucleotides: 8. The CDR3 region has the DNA TGTGCCAGCAGCGTATTAGGTAGCGGGAGGATGAATGAGCAGTTCTTC. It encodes CASSVLGSGRMNEQFF.

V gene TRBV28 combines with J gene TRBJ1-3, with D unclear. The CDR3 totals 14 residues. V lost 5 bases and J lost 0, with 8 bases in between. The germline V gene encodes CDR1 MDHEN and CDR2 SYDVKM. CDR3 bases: TGTGCCAGCAGTCAGGACTACTCTGGAAACACCATATATTTT. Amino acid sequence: CASSQDYSGNTIYF. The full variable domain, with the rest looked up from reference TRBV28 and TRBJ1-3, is DVKVTQSSRYLVKRTGEKVFLECVQDMDHENMFWYRQDPGLGLRLIYFSYDVKMKEKGDIPEGYSVSREKKERFSLILESASTNQTSMYLCASSQDYSGNTIYFGEGSWLTVV.

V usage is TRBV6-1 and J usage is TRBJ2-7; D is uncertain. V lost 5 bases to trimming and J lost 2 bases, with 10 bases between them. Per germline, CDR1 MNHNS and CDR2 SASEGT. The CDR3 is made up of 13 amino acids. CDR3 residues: CASSTIETYEQYF. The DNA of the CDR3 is TGTGCCAGCAGTACTATCGAAACCTACGAGCAGTACTTC.

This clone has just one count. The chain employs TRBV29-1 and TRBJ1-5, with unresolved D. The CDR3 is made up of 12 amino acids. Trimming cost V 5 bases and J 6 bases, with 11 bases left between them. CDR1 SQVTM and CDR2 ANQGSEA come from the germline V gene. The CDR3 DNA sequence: TGCAGCGTTATAGAGTTCGGTCAGCCCCAGCATTTT. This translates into CSVIEFGQPQHF.

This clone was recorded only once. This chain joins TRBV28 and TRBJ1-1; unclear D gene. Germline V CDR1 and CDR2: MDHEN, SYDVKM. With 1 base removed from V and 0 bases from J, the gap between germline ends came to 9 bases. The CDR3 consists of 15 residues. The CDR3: CASSLYQVMNTEAFF. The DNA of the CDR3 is TGTGCCAGCAGTTTATACCAGGTAATGAACACTGAAGCTTTCTTT.

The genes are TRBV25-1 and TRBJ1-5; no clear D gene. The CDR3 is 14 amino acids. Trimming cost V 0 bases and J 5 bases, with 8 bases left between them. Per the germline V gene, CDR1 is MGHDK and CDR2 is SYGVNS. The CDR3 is CASSEYEGDQPQHF. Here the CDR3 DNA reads TGTGCCAGCAGTGAATATGAGGGAGATCAGCCCCAGCATTTT.

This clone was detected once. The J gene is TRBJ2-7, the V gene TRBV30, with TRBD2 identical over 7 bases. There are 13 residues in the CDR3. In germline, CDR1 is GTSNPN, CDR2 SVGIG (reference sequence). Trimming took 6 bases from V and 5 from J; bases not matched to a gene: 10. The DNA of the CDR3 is TGTGCCTGCCTCATTGGGGGGGGGAACGAGCAGTACTTC. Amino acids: CACLIGGGNEQYF.

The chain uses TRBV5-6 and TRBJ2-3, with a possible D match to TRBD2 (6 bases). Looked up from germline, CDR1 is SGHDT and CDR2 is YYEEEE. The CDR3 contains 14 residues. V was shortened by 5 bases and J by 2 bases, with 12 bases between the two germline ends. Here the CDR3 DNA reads TGTGCCAGCAGGACCGGAGGGCCCACAGATACGCAGTATTTT. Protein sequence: CASRTGGPTDTQYF.

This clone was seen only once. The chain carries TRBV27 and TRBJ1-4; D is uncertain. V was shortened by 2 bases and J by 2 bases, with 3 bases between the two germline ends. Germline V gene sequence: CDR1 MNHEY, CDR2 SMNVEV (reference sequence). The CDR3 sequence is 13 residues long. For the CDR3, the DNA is TGTGCCAGCAGTTTACGTACTAATGAAAAACTGTTTTTT. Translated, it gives CASSLRTNEKLFF. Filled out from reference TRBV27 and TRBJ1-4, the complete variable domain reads EAQVTQNPRYLITVTGKKLTVTCSQNMNHEYMSWYRQDPGLGLRQIYYSMNVEVTDKGDVPEGYKVSRKEKRNFPLILESPSPNQTSLYFCASSLRTNEKLFFGSGTQLSVL.

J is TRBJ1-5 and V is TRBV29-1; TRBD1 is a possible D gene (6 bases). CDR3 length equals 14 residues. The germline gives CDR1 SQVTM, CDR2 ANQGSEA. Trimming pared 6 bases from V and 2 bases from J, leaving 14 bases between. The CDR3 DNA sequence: TGCAGCGTCGGAACAGGGCTAGGCAATCAGCCCCAGCATTTT. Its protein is CSVGTGLGNQPQHF. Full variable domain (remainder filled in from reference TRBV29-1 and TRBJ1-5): SAVISQKPSRDICQRGTSLTIQCQVDSQVTMMFWYRQQPGQSLTLIATANQGSEATYESGFVIDKFPISRPNLTFSTLTVSNMSPEDSSIYLCSVGTGLGNQPQHFGDGTRLSIL.

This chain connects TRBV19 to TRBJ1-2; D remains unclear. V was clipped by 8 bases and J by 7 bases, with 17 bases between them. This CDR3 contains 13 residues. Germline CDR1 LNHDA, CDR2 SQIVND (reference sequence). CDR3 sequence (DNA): TGTGCCAGTCACTTAGGTGCGGGGTTTGGCTACACCTTC. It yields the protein CASHLGAGFGYTF. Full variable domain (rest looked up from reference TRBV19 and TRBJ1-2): DGGITQSPKYLFRKEGQNVTLSCEQNLNHDAMYWYRQDPGQGLRLIYYSQIVNDFQKGDIAEGYSVSREKKESFPLTVTSAQKNPTAFYLCASHLGAGFGYTFGSGTRLTVV.

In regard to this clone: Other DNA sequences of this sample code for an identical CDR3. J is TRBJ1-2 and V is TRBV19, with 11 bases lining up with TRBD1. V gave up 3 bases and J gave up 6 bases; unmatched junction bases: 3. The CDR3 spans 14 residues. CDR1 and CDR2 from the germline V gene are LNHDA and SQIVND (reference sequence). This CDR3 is CASSIRTGGHGYTF. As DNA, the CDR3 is TGTGCCAGTAGTATCAGGACAGGGGGCCATGGCTACACCTTC.